The 21 T cell receptor beta chains given below trace back to one sample, sequenced in a study of T-cell reconstitution after alpha-beta-depleted transplantation in children. Construction of the TCRbeta library involved unique molecular identifiers. TCRdb reanalysed the PCR reads using MiXCR and keeps one entry per CDR3 protein. The sample lists a few hundred thousand distinct CDR3 sequences; about an eighth were seen once. The material was PBMCs, mostly from graft donor cells, obtained 360 days after TCRalphabeta/CD19-depleted stem cell transplant. Receptors were obtained from a male patient younger than 18 who had a stem cell transplant for acute myeloid leukemia, so the T cells may come from the graft donor.

The V gene is TRBV3-1, the J gene TRBJ2-5; the D is unclear. The V gene lost 1 base and the J gene lost 2 bases, with 8 bases spanning the gap. The V gene's germline CDR1 is LGHDT and CDR2 YNNKEL (reference sequence). This CDR3 comprises 14 residues. In DNA form, the CDR3 reads TGTGCCAGCAGCCAAGGGGTCTATCAAGAGACCCAGTACTTC. It is translated as CASSQGVYQETQYF.

The J gene is TRBJ1-5, the V gene TRBV20-1; D gene uncertain. V lost 5 bases, J lost 8 bases, and 13 bases lay in between. The CDR3 is 12 amino acids. From germline, CDR1 is DFQATT and CDR2 SNEGSKA (reference sequence). CDR3: CSASVTPEPQHF. CDR3 sequence (DNA): TGCAGTGCTTCCGTAACACCAGAGCCCCAGCATTTT.

The chain uses TRBV25-1 and TRBJ2-5, with D possibly matching TRBD2 (5 bases). The V end was cut by 0 bases, the J end by 5 bases, with 10 bases between. The CDR3 totals 14 residues. CDR1 is MGHDK, CDR2 SYGVNS, per germline. Written as DNA, the CDR3 is TGTGCCAGCAGTGAATATACTAGTGGGGAGACCCAGTACTTC. As protein: CASSEYTSGETQYF.

This clonotype was observed many times. The rearrangement joins TRBV3-1 to TRBJ2-7; D unclear. The CDR3 is made up of 14 amino acids. CDR1 is LGHDT and CDR2 is YNNKEL in the germline V gene (reference sequence). Trimming pared 3 bases from V and 2 bases from J, leaving 11 bases between. CDR3 loop: CASSQSPETYEQYF. The CDR3 DNA follows: TGTGCCAGCAGCCAGTCACCTGAGACCTACGAGCAGTACTTC.

There are a few counts of this clonotype. The rearrangement links TRBV4-2 to TRBJ2-7; possible D gene TRBD1, 6 bases. The germline CDR1 and CDR2 sequences are LGHNA and YNFKEQ. The CDR3 spans 14 residues. V was pared by 3 bases and J by 4 bases, with 13 bases between. CDR3 sequence reads: CASSHPGQGYEQYF. CDR3 nucleotides: TGTGCCAGCAGCCACCCGGGACAAGGATACGAGCAGTACTTC.

This clonotype was counted at least ten times. The chain combines TRBV7-6 with TRBJ2-3; D ambiguous. CDR3 length: 12 amino acids. V gave up 5 bases and J gave up 7 bases, with 10 bases separating them. Germline V gene data show CDR1 as SGHVS and CDR2 as FNYEAQ. Here the CDR3 DNA reads TGTGCCAGCAGCAAGCATCTCCATACGCAGTATTTT. This codes for CASSKHLHTQYF. The full variable domain, rest sourced from reference TRBV7-6 and TRBJ2-3, is GAGVSQSPRYKVTKRGQDVALRCDPISGHVSLYWYRQALGQGPEFLTYFNYEAQQDKSGLPNDRFSAERPEGSISTLTIQRTEQRDSAMYRCASSKHLHTQYFGPGTRLTVL.

This clonotype was seen ten or more times. This chain links TRBV20-1 with TRBJ2-4; 11 bases map to TRBD2. V lost 8 bases, J lost 0 bases, and 9 bases stayed unmatched. Germline V gene sequence: CDR1 DFQATT, CDR2 SNEGSKA (reference sequence). CDR3 length: 16 residues. CDR3 in DNA: TGCAGTATTAGCGGGAGGGCCGGTGGAGCCAAAAACATTCAGTACTTC. Residues: CSISGRAGGAKNIQYF.

This chain joins TRBV7-3 and TRBJ2-1, with a tentative D call TRBD2 (5 bases). V gave up 5 bases and J gave up 4 bases, with 24 bases separating them. Germline CDR1 is SGHTA and CDR2 is FQGTGA. CDR3 length: 18 residues. CDR3 amino acids: CASSQKSLGVVGYNEQFF. In DNA, the CDR3 is TGTGCCAGCAGCCAGAAGTCGTTGGGAGTGGTGGGATACAATGAGCAGTTCTTC.

The chain has TRBV12-5 and TRBJ1-1; a weak D match, TRBD1 (5 bases). Germline values: CDR1 LGHNT, CDR2 FRNRAP. V was trimmed by 3 bases and J by 5 bases, leaving 10 bases between them. The CDR3 contains 13 residues. Written as DNA, the CDR3 is TGTGCTAGTGGTTTATGGGGCGGGACTGAAGCTTTCTTT. Amino acid sequence: CASGLWGGTEAFF.

This clonotype occurred a few times. V is TRBV9 and J is TRBJ1-6, with TRBD1 identical over 9 bases. V trimming: 3 bases; J trimming: 8 bases; junction bases outside the gene matches: 6. CDR1 is SGDLS and CDR2 is YYNGEE in the germline V gene. The CDR3 covers 15 residues. The CDR3 protein is CASSDTGGGYSPLHF. CDR3 DNA: TGTGCCAGCAGCGACACAGGGGGCGGATATTCACCCCTCCACTTT.

This clonotype was seen a handful of times. The chain has TRBV10-3 and TRBJ2-7; a weak D match, TRBD2 (5 bases). CDR3 length equals 14 residues. Trimming left V 6 bases short and J 4 bases short, with 16 bases between. Germline V gene sequence: CDR1 ENHRY, CDR2 SYGVKD. The CDR3 DNA reads as TGTGCCATCAGACCATGGGGATCGGGATACGAGCAGTACTTC. Amino acids: CAIRPWGSGYEQYF.

This clonotype has at least ten counts. The chain combines TRBV21-1 with TRBJ2-1; no DNA check was done on the table's D call, TRBD1. TRBV21-1 is marked as a pseudogene. The CDR3 length is 18 residues. CDR3 sequence: CASSKGPVRRWGYNEQFF. The CDR3 DNA reads as TGTGCCAGCAGCAAAGGTCCTGTTAGGAGGTGGGGCTACAATGAGCAGTTCTTC.

The V call is TRBV20-1, the J call TRBJ1-1; D perhaps matches TRBD1 (5 bases). The CDR3 is made up of 14 amino acids. V was clipped by 6 bases and J by 1 base, with 15 bases between them. Germline V gene data show CDR1 as DFQATT and CDR2 as SNEGSKA (reference sequence). CDR3 sequence reads: CSARGPPPNTEAFF. The CDR3, as DNA: TGCAGTGCAAGGGGACCCCCCCCGAACACTGAAGCTTTCTTT.

The chain carries TRBV6-1 and TRBJ1-5, with D perhaps matching TRBD1 (6 bases). The CDR3 length is 18 residues. Per germline, CDR1 MNHNS and CDR2 SASEGT. V shed 6 bases and J shed 0 bases, with 21 bases lying between them. This CDR3 reads CASSPPRDTVYSNQPQHF. The CDR3 DNA reads as TGTGCCAGCAGCCCGCCCCGGGACACTGTATATAGCAATCAGCCCCAGCATTTT.

The chain couples TRBV29-1 to TRBJ2-1; TRBD2 matches 11 bases. After removal of 7 bases from V and 13 bases from J, the junction contained 6 bases not matched to a gene. The CDR3 extends over 11 amino acids. CDR1 and CDR2 from the germline V gene are SQVTM and ANQGSEA. The CDR3 is CSATGLADQFF. For the CDR3, the DNA is TGCAGCGCAACGGGACTAGCGGACCAGTTCTTC.

This clonotype was found a few times. The V and J genes are TRBV7-2 and TRBJ2-7, with 9 positions matching TRBD1. With V trimmed by 1 base and J by 3 bases, 7 bases remained unmatched. The CDR3 length is 16 residues. The V gene's germline CDR1 is SGHTA and CDR2 FQGNSA. CDR3 amino acids: CASSLGGTGPLYEQYF. For the CDR3, the DNA is TGTGCCAGCAGCTTAGGTGGGACAGGGCCGCTCTACGAGCAGTACTTC.

This clonotype turned up a few times. The chain carries TRBV29-1 and TRBJ2-5; TRBD2 matches 7 bases. Germline values: CDR1 SQVTM, CDR2 ANQGSEA. Unmatched junction bases numbered 11, after V lost 6 bases and J lost 4 bases. The CDR3 is 14 amino acids. The CDR3 spells CSVQRGVGGETQYF. DNA for the CDR3: TGCAGCGTCCAGCGGGGCGTTGGTGGAGAGACCCAGTACTTC.

This clonotype was observed a few times. This CDR3 reads CSAPGTGQEQYF. In DNA, the CDR3 is TGCAGTGCTCCTGGGACAGGGCAAGAGCAGTACTTC. The chain combines TRBV20-1 with TRBJ2-7, with TRBD1 matching over 9 bases. Germline trimming cut 5 bases from V and 7 bases from J; bases unmatched to any gene: 6. CDR1 is DFQATT, CDR2 SNEGSKA, per germline (reference sequence). This CDR3 is 12 amino acids long.

This chain uses TRBV10-3 with TRBJ2-2, with 7 bases identical to TRBD2. V lost 6 bases, J lost 3 bases, and 10 bases stayed unmatched. Germline values: CDR1 ENHRY, CDR2 SYGVKD. CDR3 length: 16 residues. For the CDR3, the DNA is TGTGCCATCAGATTGGAGGGAAGCGGGGACACCGGGGAGCTGTTTTTT. Its protein product is CAIRLEGSGDTGELFF.

V gene TRBV4-2 combines with J gene TRBJ1-3; D is unclear. CDR3 length equals 18 residues. The germline V and J ends were trimmed by 0 bases and 0 bases, with 15 bases remaining between them. Germline loops: CDR1 LGHNA, CDR2 YNFKEQ. The CDR3 DNA sequence: TGTGCCAGCAGCCAAGATCTGAAGAGCATGTTCTCTGGAAACACCATATATTTT. Amino acid sequence: CASSQDLKSMFSGNTIYF.

This clonotype was seen ten or more times. This chain connects TRBV9 to TRBJ2-1, with D possibly being TRBD2 (5 bases). The V gene lost 6 bases and the J gene lost 1 base, with 11 bases spanning the gap. This CDR3 has 14 amino acids. The germline CDR1 and CDR2 sequences are SGDLS and YYNGEE. As DNA, the CDR3 is TGTGCCAGCACCCGCTCGGGGTCCTACAATGAGCAGTTCTTC. Residues: CASTRSGSYNEQFF.